This T cell receptor (beta chain) was found in a study of blood T cell repertoires in COVID-19. Study-level information: T cells, B-cell-depleted T cells, or PBMCs provided the cDNA or gDNA that served as material.

Assay used: immunoSEQ multiplex PCR; TCRdb lists only in-frame clones, some missing. The sample shows about 170,000 clones, approximately 91% of them seen only once. Material: peripheral blood. The TCR was taken from a man aged 50 to 59 with acute or convalescent COVID-19.

CDR3 amino acids: CASSLLAPLAGGYNEQFF. CDR3 DNA sequence: TGTGCCAGCAGTTTATTGGCCCCACTAGCGGGGGGGTACAATGAGCAGTTCTTC. The J gene is TRBJ2-1, the V gene TRBV28; TRBD2 matches at 13 bases. Germline V CDR1 and CDR2: MDHEN, SYDVKM. The CDR3 is 18 residues long. V was clipped by 1 base and J by 4 bases; unmatched bases: 7.